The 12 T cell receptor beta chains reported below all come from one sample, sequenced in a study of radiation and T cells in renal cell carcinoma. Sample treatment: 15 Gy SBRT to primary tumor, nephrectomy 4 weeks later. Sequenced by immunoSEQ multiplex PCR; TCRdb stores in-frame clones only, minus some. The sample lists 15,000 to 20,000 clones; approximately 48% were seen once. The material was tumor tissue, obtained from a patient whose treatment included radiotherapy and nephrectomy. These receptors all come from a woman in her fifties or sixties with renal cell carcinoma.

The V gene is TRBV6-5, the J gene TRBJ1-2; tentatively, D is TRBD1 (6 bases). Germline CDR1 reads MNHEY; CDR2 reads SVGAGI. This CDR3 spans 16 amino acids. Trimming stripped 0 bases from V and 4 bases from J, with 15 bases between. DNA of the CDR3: TGTGCCAGCAGTTACTCAATCACTAGGGGGACCTATGGCTACACCTTC. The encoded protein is CASSYSITRGTYGYTF.

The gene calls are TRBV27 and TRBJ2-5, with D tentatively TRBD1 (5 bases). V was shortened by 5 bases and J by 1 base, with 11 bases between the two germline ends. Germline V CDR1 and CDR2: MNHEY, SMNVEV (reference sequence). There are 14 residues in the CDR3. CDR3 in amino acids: CASSRDRGQETQYF. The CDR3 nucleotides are TGTGCCAGCAGTAGGGATAGGGGCCAAGAGACCCAGTACTTC.

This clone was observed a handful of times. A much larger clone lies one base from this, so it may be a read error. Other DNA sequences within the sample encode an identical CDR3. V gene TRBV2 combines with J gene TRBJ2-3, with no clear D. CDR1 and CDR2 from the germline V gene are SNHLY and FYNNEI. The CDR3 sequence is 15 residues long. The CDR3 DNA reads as TGCGCCAGCAGCTTAGTCGCCGGATACACAGATACGCAGTATTTT. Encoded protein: CASSLVAGYTDTQYF.

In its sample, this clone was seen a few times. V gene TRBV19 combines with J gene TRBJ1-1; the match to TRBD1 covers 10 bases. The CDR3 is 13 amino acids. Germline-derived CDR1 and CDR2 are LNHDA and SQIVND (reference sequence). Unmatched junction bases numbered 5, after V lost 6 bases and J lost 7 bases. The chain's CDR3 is CASRPGQGIEAFF. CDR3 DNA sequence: TGTGCCAGTAGGCCGGGACAGGGGATTGAAGCTTTCTTT.

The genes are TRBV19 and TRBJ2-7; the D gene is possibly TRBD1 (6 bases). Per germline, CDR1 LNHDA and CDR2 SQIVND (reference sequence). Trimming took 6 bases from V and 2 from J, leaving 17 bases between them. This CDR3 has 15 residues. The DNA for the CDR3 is TGTGCCAGTAGCTGGGGGCAGGGGATTACCTACGAGCAGTACTTC. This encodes CASSWGQGITYEQYF.

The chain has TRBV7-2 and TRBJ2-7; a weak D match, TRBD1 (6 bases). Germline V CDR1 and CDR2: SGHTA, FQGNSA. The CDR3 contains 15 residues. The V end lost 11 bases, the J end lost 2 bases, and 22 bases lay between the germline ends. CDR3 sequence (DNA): TGTGCCTCAAAAAGGGGGTGGGATGCCCCCTACGAGCAGTACTTC. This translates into CASKRGWDAPYEQYF.

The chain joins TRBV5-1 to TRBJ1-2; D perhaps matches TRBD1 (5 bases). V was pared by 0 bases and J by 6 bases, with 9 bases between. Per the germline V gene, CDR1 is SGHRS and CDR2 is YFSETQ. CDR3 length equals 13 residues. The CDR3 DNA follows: TGCGCCAGCAGCTTGGCCGAAGGGGATGGCTACACCTTC. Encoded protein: CASSLAEGDGYTF.

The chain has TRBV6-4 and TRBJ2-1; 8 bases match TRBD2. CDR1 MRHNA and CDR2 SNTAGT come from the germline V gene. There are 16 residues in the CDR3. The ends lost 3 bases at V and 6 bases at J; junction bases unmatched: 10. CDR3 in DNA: TGTGCCAGCAGTGAGATAGCCGGGGGGGCCGGCAATGAGCAGTTCTTC. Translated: CASSEIAGGAGNEQFF.

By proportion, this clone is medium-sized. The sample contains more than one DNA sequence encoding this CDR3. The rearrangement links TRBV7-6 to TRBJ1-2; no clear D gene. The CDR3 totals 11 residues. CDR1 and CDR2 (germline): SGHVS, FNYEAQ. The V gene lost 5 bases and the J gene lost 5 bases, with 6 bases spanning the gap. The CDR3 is CASSDRYGYTF. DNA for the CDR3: TGTGCCAGCAGCGATAGATATGGCTACACCTTC. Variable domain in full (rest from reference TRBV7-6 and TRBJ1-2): GAGVSQSPRYKVTKRGQDVALRCDPISGHVSLYWYRQALGQGPEFLTYFNYEAQQDKSGLPNDRFSAERPEGSISTLTIQRTEQRDSAMYRCASSDRYGYTFGSGTRLTVV.

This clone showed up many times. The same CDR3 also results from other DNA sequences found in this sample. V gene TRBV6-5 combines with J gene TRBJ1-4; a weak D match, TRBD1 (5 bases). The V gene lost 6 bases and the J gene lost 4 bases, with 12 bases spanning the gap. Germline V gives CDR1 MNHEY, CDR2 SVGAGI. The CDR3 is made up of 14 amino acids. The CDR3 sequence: CASSEGTLNEKLFF. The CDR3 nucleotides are TGTGCCAGCAGCGAAGGGACCCTTAATGAAAAACTGTTTTTT.

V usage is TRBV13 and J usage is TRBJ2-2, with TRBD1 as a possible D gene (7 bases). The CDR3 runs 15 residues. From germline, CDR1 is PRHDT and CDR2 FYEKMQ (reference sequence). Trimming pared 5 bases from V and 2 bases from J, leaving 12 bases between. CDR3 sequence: CASSAGQINTGELFF. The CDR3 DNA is TGTGCCAGCAGCGCGGGACAGATAAACACCGGGGAGCTGTTTTTT.

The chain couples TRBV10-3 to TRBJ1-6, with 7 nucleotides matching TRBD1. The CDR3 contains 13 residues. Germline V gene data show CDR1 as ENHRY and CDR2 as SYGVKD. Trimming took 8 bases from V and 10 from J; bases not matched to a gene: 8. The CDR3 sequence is CAIRFQGESPLHF. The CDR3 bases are TGTGCCATCCGTTTCCAGGGGGAGTCACCCCTCCACTTT.